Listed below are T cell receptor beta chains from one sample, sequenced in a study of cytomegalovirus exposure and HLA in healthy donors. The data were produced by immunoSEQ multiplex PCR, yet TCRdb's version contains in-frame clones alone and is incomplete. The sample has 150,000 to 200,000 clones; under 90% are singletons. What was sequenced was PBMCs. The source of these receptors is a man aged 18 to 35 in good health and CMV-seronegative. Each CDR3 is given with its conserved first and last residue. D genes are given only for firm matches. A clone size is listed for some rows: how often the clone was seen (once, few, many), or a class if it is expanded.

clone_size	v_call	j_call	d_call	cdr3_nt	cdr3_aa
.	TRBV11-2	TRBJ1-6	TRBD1	TGTGCCAGCAGCTTAGGGGGGACAGGGTATTCACCCCTCCACTTT	CASSLGGTGYSPLHF
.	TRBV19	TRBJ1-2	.	TGTGCCAGTAGTATACTACTATGGCGAGCGGACTATGGCTACACCTTC	CASSILLWRADYGYTF
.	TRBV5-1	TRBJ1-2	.	TGCGCCAGCAGCTCAGGGGCCCCCAACTATGGCTACACCTTC	CASSSGAPNYGYTF
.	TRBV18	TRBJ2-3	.	TGTGCCAGCTCACCGAGCGGGCCCGGAGATACGCAGTATTTT	CASSPSGPGDTQYF
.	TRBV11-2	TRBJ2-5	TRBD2	TGTGCCAGCAGCTTTCCACTAGCGGGCCAAGAGACCCAGTACTTC	CASSFPLAGQETQYF
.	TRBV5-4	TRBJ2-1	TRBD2	TGTGCCAGCAGCTTGGTGCCGCGGGAGCGCTACAATGAGCAGTTCTTC	CASSLVPRERYNEQFF
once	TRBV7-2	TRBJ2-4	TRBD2	TGTGCCAGCAGCTTTAGTGCGGGAGGGCCCTCGAACATTCAGTACTTC	CASSFSAGGPSNIQYF
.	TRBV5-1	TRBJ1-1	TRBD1	TGCGCCAGCAGCCCGACAGGGCCGGAAGCTTTCTTT	CASSPTGPEAFF
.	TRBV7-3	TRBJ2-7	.	TGTGCCAGCAGCTTAAGCGTGCGGGGGTCAGGGGATTACGAGCAGTACTTC	CASSLSVRGSGDYEQYF
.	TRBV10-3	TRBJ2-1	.	TGTGCCATCAAGACTCCGGGCAATGAGCAGTTCTTC	CAIKTPGNEQFF
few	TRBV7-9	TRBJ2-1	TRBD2	TGTGCCAGCAGTGTACTAGCGGGGGGTAATGAGCAGTTCTTC	CASSVLAGGNEQFF
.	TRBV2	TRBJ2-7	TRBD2	TGTGCCAGCAGTCTGCTAGCGGGAGTCGAGCAGTACTTC	CASSLLAGVEQYF
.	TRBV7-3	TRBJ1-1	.	TGTGCCAGCAGCCGAGAGAGGACTGAAGCTTTCTTT	CASSRERTEAFF
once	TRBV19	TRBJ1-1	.	TGTGCCAGTAGTATTCGGGCGGGACGTTCGAACACTGAAGCTTTCTTT	CASSIRAGRSNTEAFF
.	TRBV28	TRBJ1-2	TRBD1	TGTGCCAGCAGTTTGACAGGGGGTTGGTATGGCTACACCTTC	CASSLTGGWYGYTF
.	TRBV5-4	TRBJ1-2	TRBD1	TGTGCCAGCAGCTTGTGGACAGGGGTGGATGGCTACACCTTC	CASSLWTGVDGYTF
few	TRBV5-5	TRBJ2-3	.	TGTGCCAGCAGCGTAACCCTGGCCGATACGCAGTATTTT	CASSVTLADTQYF
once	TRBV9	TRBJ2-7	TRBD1	TGTGCCAGCAGCGTAGGATGGCAGGGGGACAACGAGCAGTACTTC	CASSVGWQGDNEQYF
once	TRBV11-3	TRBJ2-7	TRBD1	TGTGCCAGCAGCTTAGCCGGGACAGGGTACGAGCAGTACTTC	CASSLAGTGYEQYF
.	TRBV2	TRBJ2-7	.	TGTGCCACCCGATCGGGGGAGTCAACCTACGAGCAGTACTTC	CATRSGESTYEQYF
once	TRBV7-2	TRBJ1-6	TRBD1	TGTGCCAGCAGCAAAGGGGGCTCGGGGATCGACTCACCCCTCCACTTT	CASSKGGSGIDSPLHF
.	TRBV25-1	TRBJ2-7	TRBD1	TGTGCCAGCAGTGAAAAAAGAGGGCAGGGGGCTCAGCAGTACTTC	CASSEKRGQGAQQYF
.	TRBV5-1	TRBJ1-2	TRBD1	TGCGCCAGCAGTCCCCAGGGGGCGAACTATGGCTACACCTTC	CASSPQGANYGYTF
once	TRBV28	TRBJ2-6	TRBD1	TGTGCCAGCAGTGAAGACAGGGTCTCTGGGGCCAACGTCCTGACTTTC	CASSEDRVSGANVLTF
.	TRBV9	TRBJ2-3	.	TGTGCCAGCAGCGTAGTGTGGGGGGGCAAAGATACGCAGTATTTT	CASSVVWGGKDTQYF
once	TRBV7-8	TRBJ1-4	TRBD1	TGTGCCAGCAGCCCGGGACAGTTTAATGAAAAACTGTTTTTT	CASSPGQFNEKLFF
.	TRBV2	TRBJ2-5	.	TGTGCCAGCAGTGATAGTTTAGAGACCCAGTACTTC	CASSDSLETQYF
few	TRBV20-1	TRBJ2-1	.	TGCAGTGCCTCGCTAAGCAAGCAGTTCTTC	CSASLSKQFF
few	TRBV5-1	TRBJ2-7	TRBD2	TGCGCCAGCAGCTTTAGCGGGAGGGGGGAGCAGTACTTC	CASSFSGRGEQYF
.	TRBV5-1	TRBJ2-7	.	TGCGCCAGCAGCCCCGATGGGACTGATTTTTACGAGCAGTACTTC	CASSPDGTDFYEQYF
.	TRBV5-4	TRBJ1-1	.	TGTGCCAGCAGCGCCGTACCGGGACAGAACACTGAAGCTTTCTTT	CASSAVPGQNTEAFF
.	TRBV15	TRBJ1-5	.	TGTGCCACCAGCGTCACCGCAGGGAACCATCAGCCCCAGCATTTT	CATSVTAGNHQPQHF
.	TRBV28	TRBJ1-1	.	TGTGCCAGCAGTTTATTTAAGGAGATGAACACTGAAGCTTTCTTT	CASSLFKEMNTEAFF
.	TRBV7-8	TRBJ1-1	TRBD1	TGTGCCAGCAGCTTCTCCCACAGGGGGGAGGCTGAAGCTTTCTTT	CASSFSHRGEAEAFF
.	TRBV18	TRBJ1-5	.	TGTGCCAGCTCCCTGGAGGGGCCCCAGCATTTT	CASSLEGPQHF
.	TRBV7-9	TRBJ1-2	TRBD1	TGTTCCAGCAGCCCCCCGGGACAGGGATGGGAGATTGGCTACACCTTC	CSSSPPGQGWEIGYTF
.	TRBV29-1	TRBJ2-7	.	TGCAGCGTGCGGCGAGTTGGCGAGCAGTACTTC	CSVRRVGEQYF
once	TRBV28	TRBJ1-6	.	TGTGCCAGCAGCCTAGGACTTCTCGGCTCACCCCTCCACTTT	CASSLGLLGSPLHF
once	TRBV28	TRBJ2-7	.	TGTGCCAGCGGGGCCGGAACCTACGAGCAGTACTTC	CASGAGTYEQYF
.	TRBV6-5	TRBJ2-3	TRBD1	TGTGCCAGCAGTTACGGGGGACAGGGGTCAGATACGCAGTATTTT	CASSYGGQGSDTQYF
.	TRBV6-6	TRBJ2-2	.	TGTGCCAGCAGCCGACTGGGTATTTCGACCGGGGAGCTGTTTTTT	CASSRLGISTGELFF